This is a list of T cell receptor beta chains from one sample in a study of molecular identifiers for immune sequencing clone quantification. TCRdb analysed the PCR reads with MiXCR anew, one entry per CDR3 protein. The table lists more than 450,000 distinct CDR3 sequences, about a fifth of them singletons. The sequencing sample was made of naive CD8+ T cells from blood, with Jurkat cell RNA spiked in. These receptors all come from a human donor in good health. Some libraries in this study had Jurkat cell RNA spiked in. Each CDR3 is given with its conserved first and last residue. The D gene is left open where the match is weak. A clone size is listed for some rows: how often the clone was seen (once, few, many), or a class if it is expanded.

v_call: TRBV20-1; j_call: TRBJ1-6; d_call: NA; clone_size: few; cdr3_nt: TGCAGTGCTAGAGATGCGGGGTCCCTATCCAATTCACCCCTCCACTTT; cdr3_aa: CSARDAGSLSNSPLHF
v_call: TRBV25-1; j_call: TRBJ2-1; d_call: NA; clone_size: NA; cdr3_nt: TGTGCCAGCAGTGAGGGACGGGGATGGAATGAGCAGTTCTTC; cdr3_aa: CASSEGRGWNEQFF
v_call: TRBV4-3; j_call: TRBJ2-7; d_call: TRBD1; clone_size: many; cdr3_nt: TGCGCCAGCAGCCAATCCACCGGGACAGGGCACGAGCAGTACTTC; cdr3_aa: CASSQSTGTGHEQYF
v_call: TRBV13; j_call: TRBJ2-7; d_call: NA; clone_size: many; cdr3_nt: TGTGCCAGCAGCTTAGTGGGCCGCGAGCAGTACTTC; cdr3_aa: CASSLVGREQYF
v_call: TRBV6-2/TRBV6-3; j_call: TRBJ1-5; d_call: TRBD1; clone_size: NA; cdr3_nt: TGTGCCAGCAGGGAGGACAGGACCAATCAGCCCCAGCATTTT; cdr3_aa: CASREDRTNQPQHF
v_call: TRBV20-1; j_call: TRBJ1-2; d_call: NA; clone_size: few; cdr3_nt: TGCAGTGCTAGAGACCGCGGAACTCCAGCTACTAACTATGGCTACACCTTC; cdr3_aa: CSARDRGTPATNYGYTF
v_call: TRBV27; j_call: TRBJ2-1; d_call: NA; clone_size: NA; cdr3_nt: TGTGCCAGCAGTCCCCCCCCCCATTCTTACAATGAGCAGTTCTTC; cdr3_aa: CASSPPPHSYNEQFF
v_call: TRBV6-5; j_call: TRBJ1-1; d_call: NA; clone_size: few; cdr3_nt: TGTGCCAGCAGCCTAGGGTACGGGATAGAAGCTTTCTTT; cdr3_aa: CASSLGYGIEAFF
v_call: TRBV7-2; j_call: TRBJ2-3; d_call: NA; clone_size: NA; cdr3_nt: TGTGCCAGCAGCTTAGTATCGGGGGCGAGAACAGATACGCAGTATTTT; cdr3_aa: CASSLVSGARTDTQYF
v_call: TRBV2; j_call: TRBJ2-1; d_call: TRBD2; clone_size: few; cdr3_nt: TGTGCCCTACTCCTGGGGACTAGCGGGTACAATGAGCAGTTCTTC; cdr3_aa: CALLLGTSGYNEQFF
v_call: TRBV5-8; j_call: TRBJ2-7; d_call: NA; clone_size: NA; cdr3_nt: TGTGCCAGCAGCTTCCCACAGGGCCCCTACGAGCAGTACTTC; cdr3_aa: CASSFPQGPYEQYF
v_call: TRBV29-1; j_call: TRBJ2-3; d_call: NA; clone_size: many; cdr3_nt: TGCAGCGTTGAAGAAAGAGGGGCTAGCACAGATACGCAGTATTTT; cdr3_aa: CSVEERGASTDTQYF
v_call: TRBV11-2; j_call: TRBJ1-1; d_call: NA; clone_size: few; cdr3_nt: TGTGCCAGCAGCTTAGATGTCGGCGTGAGGTCGGTCGCTGAAGCTTTCTTT; cdr3_aa: CASSLDVGVRSVAEAFF
v_call: TRBV4-3; j_call: TRBJ2-7; d_call: NA; clone_size: NA; cdr3_nt: TGCGCCAGCAGCCCACTCGAGGGGGGTGGGCAGTACTTC; cdr3_aa: CASSPLEGGGQYF
v_call: TRBV20-1; j_call: TRBJ2-7; d_call: NA; clone_size: NA; cdr3_nt: TGCAGTGCTACGTTTCACTACGAGCAGTACTTC; cdr3_aa: CSATFHYEQYF
v_call: TRBV6-6; j_call: TRBJ1-6; d_call: NA; clone_size: many; cdr3_nt: TGTGCCAGCAGTCCAGGGTCACCCCTCCACTTT; cdr3_aa: CASSPGSPLHF
v_call: TRBV6-5; j_call: TRBJ2-6; d_call: NA; clone_size: many; cdr3_nt: TGTGCCAGCAGTCCCACCCTGTCCCCTGGGGCCAACGTCCTGACTTTC; cdr3_aa: CASSPTLSPGANVLTF
v_call: TRBV9; j_call: TRBJ2-3; d_call: NA; clone_size: many; cdr3_nt: TGTGCCAGCAGCGTACAGGACAGTCCCACAGATACGCAGTATTTT; cdr3_aa: CASSVQDSPTDTQYF
v_call: TRBV4-2; j_call: TRBJ2-7; d_call: NA; clone_size: many; cdr3_nt: TGTGCCAGCAGCCAGTACGTTACCTACGAGCAGTACTTC; cdr3_aa: CASSQYVTYEQYF
v_call: TRBV29-1; j_call: TRBJ1-1; d_call: NA; clone_size: few; cdr3_nt: TGCAGCGTTGAAATGCAGAACACTGAAGCTTTCTTT; cdr3_aa: CSVEMQNTEAFF
v_call: TRBV9; j_call: TRBJ2-5; d_call: NA; clone_size: NA; cdr3_nt: TGTGCCAGCAGCCAATCTGGGACCCAAGAGACCCAGTACTTC; cdr3_aa: CASSQSGTQETQYF
v_call: TRBV6-1; j_call: TRBJ1-1; d_call: TRBD1; clone_size: few; cdr3_nt: TGTGCCAGCAGCGAGGGACAGGGTTATACTGAAGCTTTCTTT; cdr3_aa: CASSEGQGYTEAFF
v_call: TRBV6-2/TRBV6-3; j_call: TRBJ2-7; d_call: NA; clone_size: many; cdr3_nt: TGTGCCAGCAGCCCCGCTGCGCGACTGGGCTACGAGCAGTACTTC; cdr3_aa: CASSPAARLGYEQYF
v_call: TRBV24-1; j_call: TRBJ2-3; d_call: NA; clone_size: many; cdr3_nt: TGTGCCACCAGTGGGGTAACAGATACGCAGTATTTT; cdr3_aa: CATSGVTDTQYF
v_call: TRBV11-3; j_call: TRBJ2-2; d_call: NA; clone_size: few; cdr3_nt: TGTGCCAGCAGCTCCGATTACACCGGGGAGCTGTTTTTT; cdr3_aa: CASSSDYTGELFF
v_call: TRBV6-6; j_call: TRBJ2-1; d_call: NA; clone_size: many; cdr3_nt: TGTGCCAGCAGTAACGACACGGTCTTTTTTAATGAGCAGTTCTTC; cdr3_aa: CASSNDTVFFNEQFF
v_call: TRBV12-3/TRBV12-4; j_call: TRBJ2-3; d_call: NA; clone_size: few; cdr3_nt: TGTGCCAGCAGTTTAATTTCCGTACGGAGCACAGATACGCAGTATTTT; cdr3_aa: CASSLISVRSTDTQYF
v_call: TRBV4-3; j_call: TRBJ1-4; d_call: NA; clone_size: NA; cdr3_nt: TGCGCCAGCAGCGTAGGGAGACAGCCGGGAGCCAAGGGTGAAAAACTGTTTTTT; cdr3_aa: CASSVGRQPGAKGEKLFF
v_call: TRBV6-5; j_call: TRBJ2-7; d_call: NA; clone_size: many; cdr3_nt: TGTGCCAGCAGTTTTGGGACACACGAGCAGTACTTC; cdr3_aa: CASSFGTHEQYF